This T cell receptor (beta chain) was recovered during a study of early T cells in non-severe SARS-CoV-2 infection. The CDR3 covers 13 residues. V lost 6 bases and J lost 4; bases outside the gene matches: 4. Germline V gene lookup returns CDR1 SQVTM and CDR2 ANQGSEA. TCRdb fed the 5' RACE reads into MiXCR, producing one record per CDR3 protein. The sample lists around 86,000 distinct CDR3 sequences, approximately 14% occurring once. A few counts support this clonotype. The chain recombines TRBV29-1 with TRBJ2-2, with TRBD1 matching over 8 bases. This TCR was recovered from an adult who was a healthcare worker with PCR-confirmed SARS-CoV-2 infection or an uninfected control (not recorded which). Input material: whole blood. The CDR3: CSVDRGGTGELFF. The CDR3 nucleotides read TGCAGCGTCGACAGGGGAGGCACCGGGGAGCTGTTTTTT.